Reported below is one T cell receptor (beta chain). One entry per CDR3 protein, called by TCRdb with MiXCR from the 5' RACE reads. The table shows tens of thousands of distinct CDR3 sequences, with around 13% occurring only once. Regarding time point: sample taken at primary tumor resection. Unsorted tumor, nontumor lung tissue or cryopreserved PBMC supplied the whole RNA. With 0 bases removed from V and 2 bases from J, the gap between germline ends came to 10 bases. The CDR3 loop spans 15 amino acids. CDR1 SGHTA and CDR2 FQGNSA come from the germline V gene. The entry originates in a study of spatial heterogeneity in lung cancer.

This material consisted of PBMCs, taken at surgery. This sequence joins TRBV7-2 and TRBJ1-1; D possibly corresponds to TRBD1 (5 bases). The sequence came from a male donor with early-stage non-small cell lung cancer. The CDR3, as DNA: TGTGCCAGCAGCTTAGCGGGCAGGGCAAACACTGAAGCTTTCTTT. Protein sequence: CASSLAGRANTEAFF.